The 18 T cell receptor beta chains in this list originate from one sample, sequenced in a study of T cell responses to AZD1222 COVID-19 vaccine. TCRdb's copy holds only in-frame clones and misses some; the assay was immunoSEQ multiplex PCR. The sample yields roughly 99,000 clones, approximately 91% seen once. The sample was peripheral blood, taken 28 days after the second AZD1222 dose. The receptor set was obtained from an adult who received the AZD1222 COVID-19 vaccine.

This chain joins TRBV11-2 and TRBJ1-1, with a possible D match to TRBD1 (5 bases). The germline V gene encodes CDR1 SGHAT and CDR2 FQNNGV. The CDR3 is made up of 14 amino acids. The V end was cut by 2 bases, the J end by 7 bases, with 14 bases between. The CDR3 loop reads CASSLHGRVVEAFF. For the CDR3, the DNA is TGTGCCAGCAGCTTACATGGCAGGGTAGTTGAAGCTTTCTTT.

This clone was found once. This chain links TRBV5-1 with TRBJ2-1; 9 bases match TRBD2. Germline V gene data show CDR1 as SGHRS and CDR2 as YFSETQ. The CDR3 is made up of 18 amino acids. The V segment lost 0 bases and the J segment 10 bases; nucleotides outside the gene matches: 17. The CDR3 DNA reads TGCGCCAGCAGCTTGGTGGGTAGCGGGGGCCCACAATCCGCCGAGCAGTTCTTC. It specifies CASSLVGSGGPQSAEQFF.

J is TRBJ1-1 and V is TRBV5-4; 7 bases are a match to TRBD1. After removal of 3 bases from V and 1 base from J, the junction contained 6 bases not matched to a gene. The CDR3 has 15 residues. From germline, CDR1 is SGHNT and CDR2 YYREEE (reference sequence). For the CDR3, the DNA is TGTGCCAGCAGCTCCCCGACAGGGTCGAACACTGAAGCTTTCTTT. Translation gives CASSSPTGSNTEAFF.

The chain employs TRBV5-1 and TRBJ2-7, with 7 bases matching TRBD1. The ends lost 3 bases at V and 2 bases at J; junction bases unmatched: 2. CDR1 is SGHRS and CDR2 is YFSETQ in the germline V gene. The CDR3 is 13 residues long. CDR3 amino acids: CASSWDRAYEQYF. The DNA for the CDR3 is TGCGCCAGCAGCTGGGACAGAGCCTACGAGCAGTACTTC.

A few counts support this clone. The chain joins TRBV7-8 to TRBJ2-7; D gene ambiguous. V gave up 1 base and J gave up 5 bases, with 12 bases separating them. Germline loops: CDR1 SGHVS, CDR2 FQNEAQ. CDR3 length equals 14 residues. CDR3 coding DNA: TGTGCCAGCAGCTTAGGGGGTAATCCCCACGAGCAGTACTTC. Translation gives CASSLGGNPHEQYF.

The chain combines TRBV3-1 (or the pseudogene TRBV3-2) with TRBJ2-2; a possible D gene is TRBD2 (6 bases). Germline CDR1 LGHDT, CDR2 YNNKEL (reference sequence). Trimming stripped 1 base from V and 5 bases from J, with 8 bases between. This CDR3 has 14 residues. CDR3 loop: CASSQAAGTGELFF. CDR3 nucleotides: TGTGCCAGCAGCCAAGCCGCGGGAACCGGGGAGCTGTTTTTT.

V is TRBV6-5 and J is TRBJ2-4; 14 nucleotides agree with TRBD2. Looked up from germline, CDR1 is MNHEY and CDR2 is SVGAGI. J was trimmed by 7 bases and V by 7 bases; bases with no gene match: 6. This CDR3 region has 15 residues. CDR3 in amino acids: CASTEGTSGSNIQYF. Written as DNA, the CDR3 is TGTGCCAGCACCGAGGGGACTAGCGGGAGTAACATTCAGTACTTC.

The sample holds a few counts of this clone. The V call is TRBV7-8, the J call TRBJ1-2; TRBD1 is a possible D gene (6 bases). The CDR3 is made up of 16 amino acids. The ends were cut back, 3 bases at V and 5 bases at J, with 19 bases in the middle. Germline values: CDR1 SGHVS, CDR2 FQNEAQ. This CDR3 reads CASSLFRGLKQYGYTF. CDR3 nucleotides: TGTGCCAGCAGCTTGTTCAGGGGACTTAAGCAGTATGGCTACACCTTC.

The chain has TRBV5-5 and TRBJ1-1; D is undetermined. The CDR3 sequence is 18 residues long. The ends were cut back, 3 bases at V and 10 bases at J, with 31 bases in the middle. Germline lookup yields CDR1 SGHKS and CDR2 YYEKEE (reference sequence). CDR3 in amino acids: CASSSSLIILGPRDRAFF. The DNA for the CDR3 is TGTGCCAGCAGCTCCAGCCTAATAATTTTAGGACCCCGAGATAGAGCTTTCTTT. Based on the CDR3 plus reference TRBV5-5 and TRBJ1-1, the full variable domain is DAGVTQSPTHLIKTRGQQVTLRCSPISGHKSVSWYQQVLGQGPQFIFQYYEKEERGRGNFPDRFSARQFPNYSSELNVNALLLGDSALYLCASSSSLIILGPRDRAFFGQGTRLTVV.

V is TRBV24-1 and J is TRBJ1-5; 8 positions agree with TRBD1. The CDR3 totals 17 residues. Germline V gene lookup returns CDR1 KGHDR and CDR2 SFDVKD. V lost 10 bases to trimming and J lost 2 bases; unmatched junction nucleotides: 15. Here the CDR3 reads CATKGPNDRGGNQPQHF. The CDR3 nucleotides are TGTGCCACTAAGGGGCCTAACGACAGGGGCGGCAATCAGCCCCAGCATTTT.

The rearrangement uses TRBV12-5 and TRBJ2-3, with D maybe TRBD1 (5 bases). Trimming cost V 3 bases and J 4 bases, with 8 bases left between them. Germline values: CDR1 LGHNT, CDR2 FRNRAP. The length of the CDR3 is 13 residues. In nucleotides, the CDR3 is TGTGCTAGTGGTTTCACAGGCTCAGATACGCAGTATTTT. This encodes CASGFTGSDTQYF.

The rearrangement links TRBV7-2 to TRBJ2-7; 10 bases agree with TRBD2. Germline CDR1 SGHTA, CDR2 FQGNSA. V dropped 0 bases and J dropped 0; count of bases not matched to a gene: 2. The CDR3 contains 16 residues. CDR3 protein: CASSLAGTSVSYEQYF. CDR3 bases: TGTGCCAGCAGCTTAGCCGGGACTAGCGTCTCCTACGAGCAGTACTTC.

The chain combines TRBV6-6 with TRBJ1-1; D gene ambiguous. CDR1 and CDR2 from the germline V gene are MNHNY and SVGAGI (reference sequence). This CDR3 has 16 residues. Trimming removed 2 bases at V and 4 bases at J, with 17 bases between. CDR3 in DNA: TGTGCCAGCAGTTACACCCCTCCGACCGCGGGCACTGAAGCTTTCTTT. Amino acids: CASSYTPPTAGTEAFF.

The rearrangement links TRBV28 to TRBJ2-7, with 7 positions matching TRBD2. Germline V gene sequence: CDR1 MDHEN, CDR2 SYDVKM. V shed 2 bases and J 2 bases; nucleotides not matched to a gene: 12. The CDR3 has 17 residues. Here the CDR3 DNA reads TGTGCCAGCAGTTTACCCGGTTGGGCTAGCGGCACCTACGAGCAGTACTTC. This gives the protein CASSLPGWASGTYEQYF.

This sequence joins TRBV12-2 and TRBJ2-7; the D call TRBD1 from the table was never checked on the DNA. TRBV12-2 is described as a pseudogene. The CDR3 sequence is 17 residues long. The CDR3 DNA is TGTGCAAGTCGCTTAGCGCCCCAGGGGGTACCCTCCTACGAGCAGTACTTC. Amino acids: CASRLAPQGVPSYEQYF.

This chain connects TRBV15 to TRBJ2-5, with 7 bases identical to TRBD1. Germline assignment: CDR1 LNHNV and CDR2 YYDKDF (reference sequence). The CDR3 is 16 amino acids. The junction had 5 bases not matched to a gene; V was cut back by 0 bases and J by 1 base. This chain's CDR3 is CATSRDVGTAQETQYF. CDR3 bases: TGTGCCACCAGCAGAGATGTCGGGACAGCCCAAGAGACCCAGTACTTC.

Of note for this clone: Its ends do not fully match the called genes, so a read error is possible. The chain couples TRBV3-1 (or the pseudogene TRBV3-2) to TRBJ1-2, with D perhaps TRBD1 (6 bases). CDR3 length equals 13 residues. Germline lookup yields CDR1 LGHDT and CDR2 YNNKEL (reference sequence). CDR3 in amino acids: CASSTQGNNGYTF. The CDR3 bases are TGTGCCAGCAGCACACAGGGTAACAATGGCTACACCTTC.

The CDR3 bases are TGTGCCAGCAGCCTGGGACTAGCGGGAGGTAACTCCTACGAGCAGTACTTC. This encodes CASSLGLAGGNSYEQYF. The chain has TRBV7-8 and TRBJ2-7; 15 bases match TRBD2. In germline, CDR1 is SGHVS, CDR2 FQNEAQ. V lost 5 bases and J lost 0; bases outside the gene matches: 5. The CDR3 totals 17 residues.